Below are 29 T cell receptor beta chains sequenced from a single sample in a study of T cell responses to AZD1222 COVID-19 vaccine. The table came from immunoSEQ multiplex PCR; TCRdb's copy has only in-frame clones and leaves some out. The data contain 95,000 to 150,000 clones, roughly 84% of them singletons. The material sequenced was peripheral blood, taken on day 0 of AZD1222 vaccination. The receptors were sampled from an adult in good health.

This CDR3 reads CASSLTGSFGNTIYF. CDR3 DNA sequence: TGTGCCAGCAGCTTAACAGGTTCTTTTGGAAACACCATATATTTT. The V and J genes are TRBV5-8 and TRBJ1-3, with a tentative D call TRBD1 (5 bases). Trimming removed 2 bases at V and 3 bases at J, with 12 bases between. Germline V lookup: CDR1 SGHTS, CDR2 YDEGEE. This CDR3 has 15 amino acids.

There are a few counts of this clone. In the same sample, other DNA sequences code for this CDR3. This sequence joins TRBV7-9 and TRBJ1-1; D remains unclear. Trimming left V 5 bases short and J 2 bases short, with 12 bases between. CDR3 length equals 14 residues. From germline, CDR1 is SEHNR and CDR2 FQNEAQ (reference sequence). CDR3 coding DNA: TGTGCCAGCAGCCGGAGTGGACTTAACACTGAAGCTTTCTTT. Translation: CASSRSGLNTEAFF.

The chain links TRBV29-1 to TRBJ2-1, with 8 bases aligning to TRBD1. Per the germline V gene, CDR1 is SQVTM and CDR2 is ANQGSEA. The CDR3 spans 16 residues. Losses at the gene ends were 2 bases for V and 7 bases for J; bases not matched to a gene: 13. CDR3 in DNA: TGCAGCGTTGAAACCACTCAGGGGGCTGTAGGGAATGAGCAGTTCTTC. This sequence encodes CSVETTQGAVGNEQFF.

The chain joins TRBV4-3 to TRBJ2-7, with TRBD1 identical over 9 bases. The CDR3 spans 15 residues. The trim removed 1 base at V and 6 bases at J, leaving 7 bases unmatched. The V gene's germline CDR1 is LGHNA and CDR2 YSLEER. This CDR3 is CASSQAGTGMSEQYF. CDR3 DNA sequence: TGCGCCAGCAGCCAAGCCGGGACAGGGATGAGCGAGCAGTACTTC.

The gene calls are TRBV7-9 and TRBJ2-7; 13 nucleotides agree with TRBD2. J gave up 2 bases and V 4 bases, and 2 bases lay outside the gene matches. Germline loops: CDR1 SEHNR, CDR2 FQNEAQ (reference sequence). The CDR3 totals 15 residues. The CDR3 here is CASSSGLAGPYEQYF. CDR3 sequence (DNA): TGTGCCAGCAGCTCGGGACTAGCGGGACCCTACGAGCAGTACTTC.

This chain connects TRBV2 to TRBJ1-1; no clear D gene. V was cut by 7 bases and J by 0 bases, with 6 bases left in between. In germline, CDR1 is SNHLY, CDR2 FYNNEI. This CDR3 spans 12 amino acids. CDR3 region: CASTIMNTEAFF. Here the CDR3 DNA reads TGTGCCAGCACGATAATGAACACTGAAGCTTTCTTT. Based on the CDR3 plus reference TRBV2 and TRBJ1-1, the full variable domain is EPEVTQTPSHQVTQMGQEVILRCVPISNHLYFYWYRQILGQKVEFLVSFYNNEISEKSEIFDDQFSVERPDGSNFTLKIRSTKLEDSAMYFCASTIMNTEAFFGQGTRLTVV.

V gene TRBV6-5 combines with J gene TRBJ1-3; tentatively, D is TRBD1 (5 bases). Trimming cost V 7 bases and J 2 bases, with 12 bases left between them. The CDR3 totals 14 residues. Germline loops: CDR1 MNHEY, CDR2 SVGAGI. In DNA, the CDR3 is TGTGCCAGCACCCGAGACAGAGCTGGAAACACCATATATTTT. It encodes CASTRDRAGNTIYF.

This clone was seen once. This chain links TRBV6-5 with TRBJ2-7, with D tentatively TRBD1 (5 bases). V lost 4 bases and J lost 4, with 11 bases in between. CDR1 is MNHEY, CDR2 SVGAGI, per germline. The CDR3 loop spans 13 amino acids. CDR3 sequence reads: CASSSGAGYEQYF. CDR3 nucleotide sequence: TGTGCCAGCAGTTCTGGGGCAGGTTACGAGCAGTACTTC.

J is TRBJ1-2 and V is TRBV4-3; the D gene is possibly TRBD1 (5 bases). Trimming shortened V by 1 base and J by 0 bases, and 9 bases separated the two germline ends. Germline V gene data show CDR1 as LGHNA and CDR2 as YSLEER. CDR3 size: 15 residues. The CDR3 region is CASSQVGAANYGYTF. The CDR3 nucleotides are TGCGCCAGCAGCCAAGTTGGGGCAGCTAACTATGGCTACACCTTC.

This clone is a singleton in its sample. The rearrangement links TRBV6-1 to TRBJ1-2; tentatively, D is TRBD1 (6 bases). Germline CDR1 MNHNS, CDR2 SASEGT. Trimming cost V 6 bases and J 6 bases, with 14 bases left between them. CDR3 size: 13 residues. CDR3 loop: CASSPTGFHGYTF. The CDR3 DNA is TGTGCCAGCAGCCCTACAGGGTTCCATGGCTACACCTTC.

This chain connects TRBV7-6 to TRBJ2-7; the D is unclear. Germline CDR1 is SGHVS and CDR2 is FNYEAQ. V was shortened by 1 base and J by 1 base, with 11 bases between the two germline ends. The CDR3 runs 15 residues. Here the CDR3 DNA reads TGTGCCAGCAGCTTAGAGGGTGGCCGATCCTACGAGCAGTACTTC. It specifies CASSLEGGRSYEQYF.

The genes are TRBV19 and TRBJ1-2; 8 bases match TRBD1. CDR3 length: 14 amino acids. V gave up 3 bases and J gave up 6 bases; unmatched junction bases: 6. Germline V lookup: CDR1 LNHDA, CDR2 SQIVND (reference sequence). CDR3 DNA sequence: TGTGCCAGTAGTATCGGACAGGGTGGCGATGGCTACACCTTC. Protein product: CASSIGQGGDGYTF.

The rearrangement joins TRBV30 to TRBJ1-6, with a possible D match to TRBD1 (5 bases). The germline V gene has CDR1 GTSNPN and CDR2 SVGIG (reference sequence). The germline V and J ends were trimmed by 0 bases and 11 bases, with 8 bases remaining between them. The CDR3 is 12 residues long. CDR3 residues: CAWSVLGAPLHF. CDR3 DNA: TGTGCCTGGAGTGTACTGGGGGCACCCCTCCACTTT.

The genes are TRBV5-4 and TRBJ2-5, with D uncertain. This CDR3 region has 12 residues. V dropped 0 bases and J dropped 2 bases, with 2 bases sitting between them. In germline, CDR1 is SGHNT, CDR2 YYREEE (reference sequence). The CDR3 nucleotides read TGTGCCAGCAGCTTGGGACAAGAGACCCAGTACTTC. Its translation is CASSLGQETQYF.

Remarks on this clone: Additional DNA sequences in this sample encode the identical CDR3. The gene calls are TRBV10-1 and TRBJ2-7; D unclear. V was shortened by 3 bases and J by 0 bases, with 3 bases between the two germline ends. This CDR3 has 12 residues. In germline, CDR1 is WNHNN, CDR2 SYGVQD (reference sequence). The CDR3 DNA sequence: TGCGCCAGCAGTGAAAGCTCCTACGAGCAGTACTTC. It is translated as CASSESSYEQYF.

V gene TRBV28 combines with J gene TRBJ2-1; 16 positions match TRBD2. The CDR3 spans 18 residues. Germline V gene sequence: CDR1 MDHEN, CDR2 SYDVKM. The J segment lost 0 bases and the V segment lost 7 bases, leaving 6 bases of the junction unmatched. This CDR3 is CASIKGLAGGYSYNEQFF. CDR3 in DNA: TGTGCCAGCATCAAGGGACTAGCGGGAGGGTACTCCTACAATGAGCAGTTCTTC.

This clone has more than one count but fewer than ten. The rearrangement links TRBV18 to TRBJ2-7; the match to TRBD1 covers 11 bases. J gave up 6 bases and V 3 bases, and 7 bases lay outside the gene matches. Germline V gene lookup returns CDR1 KGHSH and CDR2 LQKENI. The CDR3 consists of 15 residues. As DNA, the CDR3 is TGTGCCAGCTCACCCCGGACAGGGGGCGAGGGCGAGCAGTACTTC. This sequence encodes CASSPRTGGEGEQYF.

V usage is TRBV7-3 and J usage is TRBJ1-1, with 7 bases aligning to TRBD1. V lost 5 bases to trimming and J lost 0 bases; unmatched junction nucleotides: 9. This CDR3 is 16 amino acids long. Per germline, CDR1 SGHTA and CDR2 FQGTGA. CDR3 nucleotides: TGTGCCAGCAGCCTACGAACCGGGACAGTGAACACTGAAGCTTTCTTT. This gives the protein CASSLRTGTVNTEAFF.

The chain uses TRBV6-5 and TRBJ2-7; 10 bases agree with TRBD1. CDR1 MNHEY and CDR2 SVGAGI come from the germline V gene. The trim removed 4 bases at V and 7 bases at J, leaving 10 bases unmatched. This CDR3 is built from 15 residues. CDR3 amino acids: CASSSDRGRVSEQYF. CDR3 coding DNA: TGTGCCAGCAGTTCCGACAGGGGGCGGGTGAGTGAGCAGTACTTC.

This clone was counted once. The same CDR3 also results from other DNA sequences found in this sample. In nucleotides, the CDR3 is TGTGCCAGCAGCTTAGCCCGGGGGCGAGAGACCCAGTACTTC. It translates to CASSLARGRETQYF. The gene calls are TRBV11-3 and TRBJ2-5, with D perhaps assigned TRBD1 or TRBD2 (6 bases each). This CDR3 has 14 amino acids. The V end was cut by 1 base, the J end by 4 bases, with 10 bases between. Looked up from germline, CDR1 is SGHNT and CDR2 is YENEEA.

This rearrangement joins TRBV18 to TRBJ1-5; a possible D gene is TRBD1 (6 bases). This CDR3 contains 13 residues. From germline, CDR1 is KGHSH and CDR2 LQKENI. Trimming shortened V by 4 bases and J by 9 bases, and 13 bases separated the two germline ends. The CDR3, as DNA: TGTGCCAGCTCACGTGAGGGGGACGGGCCCCAGCATTTT. Protein product: CASSREGDGPQHF.

The genes are TRBV6-2 or TRBV6-3 and TRBJ2-7, with 9 nucleotides matching TRBD1. CDR1 is MNHEY and CDR2 is SVGEGT in the germline V gene. V trimming: 2 bases; J trimming: 2 bases; junction bases outside the gene matches: 7. The CDR3 extends over 16 amino acids. CDR3 protein: CASSYPGTGLPYEQYF. Here the CDR3 DNA reads TGTGCCAGCAGTTACCCCGGGACAGGGCTTCCCTACGAGCAGTACTTC.

DNA of the CDR3: TGTGCCAGCAGCCGACAGGGGGCGGCAACTAATGAAAAACTGTTTTTT. This sequence encodes CASSRQGAATNEKLFF. The chain combines TRBV5-6 with TRBJ1-4; 10 bases align to TRBD1. Per germline, CDR1 SGHDT and CDR2 YYEEEE. This CDR3 is 16 amino acids long. Unmatched junction bases numbered 3, after V lost 4 bases and J lost 0 bases.

This clone was observed a single time. The chain has TRBV6-2 or TRBV6-3 and TRBJ2-1; 14 bases map to TRBD2. From germline, CDR1 is MNHEY and CDR2 SVGEGT. V gave up 2 bases and J gave up 6 bases; unmatched junction bases: 6. This CDR3 comprises 17 residues. CDR3 nucleotide sequence: TGTGCCAGCAGTTACCGCGGACTAGCGGGAGGACGCAATGAGCAGTTCTTC. Translated: CASSYRGLAGGRNEQFF.

This clone appeared a single time. CDR3 sequence reads: CASSSLGQGDYGYTF. The CDR3 bases are TGTGCCAGCAGCTCCCTGGGACAGGGCGACTATGGCTACACCTTC. This chain connects TRBV7-3 to TRBJ1-2, with 9 nucleotides matching TRBD1. This CDR3 contains 15 residues. Germline lookup yields CDR1 SGHTA and CDR2 FQGTGA. With 4 bases clipped from V and 3 bases from J, the junction kept 6 bases outside the gene matches. The complete variable domain, with remaining parts taken from reference TRBV7-3 and TRBJ1-2, reads GAGVSQTPSNKVTEKGKYVELRCDPISGHTALYWYRQSLGQGPEFLIYFQGTGAADDSGLPNDRFFAVRPEGSVSTLKIQRTERGDSAVYLCASSSLGQGDYGYTFGSGTRLTVV.

The chain joins TRBV18 to TRBJ2-3; possibly TRBD2 for D (5 bases). Per the germline V gene, CDR1 is KGHSH and CDR2 is LQKENI. Trimming removed 3 bases from V and 4 bases from J, with 11 bases in between. The CDR3 spans 14 residues. The CDR3 DNA reads TGTGCCAGCTCACCGGCACCGGGGTCAGATACGCAGTATTTT. Translating it yields CASSPAPGSDTQYF.

The V call is TRBV19, the J call TRBJ2-5; TRBD2 matches at 11 bases. V lost 4 bases to trimming and J lost 5 bases; unmatched junction nucleotides: 6. This CDR3 is built from 15 residues. Per the germline V gene, CDR1 is LNHDA and CDR2 is SQIVND (reference sequence). CDR3 loop: CASSKETSGSETQYF. The CDR3 DNA reads as TGTGCCAGTAGTAAAGAAACTAGCGGGAGTGAGACCCAGTACTTC.

The CDR3 coding sequence is TGTGCCAGCAGCCCGGAGGGGGCGGATACGCAGTATTTT. Its protein is CASSPEGADTQYF. V usage is TRBV11-3 and J usage is TRBJ2-3; D possibly corresponds to TRBD1 (7 bases). Trimming took 5 bases from V and 6 from J, leaving 12 bases between them. Germline CDR1 SGHNT, CDR2 YENEEA. The CDR3 runs 13 residues.

This chain connects TRBV7-9 to TRBJ2-4; D is unclear. Germline V gene sequence: CDR1 SEHNR, CDR2 FQNEAQ (reference sequence). This CDR3 has 12 amino acids. Written as DNA, the CDR3 is TGTGAGAGCAGGCCACCCAAAAACATTCAGTACTTC. Residues: CESRPPKNIQYF.